Below, one TCR beta chain is given with its context. No antigen is known for it. The CDR3 has 15 amino acids. Germline CDR1 is SGHRS and CDR2 is YFSETQ. Trimming took off 2 bases at V and 0 bases at J, with 10 bases between the two ends. This specimen comes from a study of siplizumab effects on memory and regulatory T cells. The study, taken as a whole, reports: Whether the proliferating Tregs (from siplizumab cultures) were suppressive was not confirmed. Unstimulated naive T cells seemed to show more diversity than memory cells did, and they also seemed to be among the major contributors to the alloresponse.

Assay used: immunoSEQ multiplex PCR; TCRdb lists only in-frame clones, some missing. The sample includes 100,000 or so clones, about 93% of them seen just once. This chain connects TRBV5-1 to TRBJ2-3; D remains unclear. The sequencing input was non-Treg CD4+ T cells sorted from blood. The sequence was collected from a human donor in good health. CDR3 amino acids: CASSLNTASTDTQYF. The CDR3 coding sequence is TGCGCCAGCAGCTTAAATACGGCTAGCACAGATACGCAGTATTTT.